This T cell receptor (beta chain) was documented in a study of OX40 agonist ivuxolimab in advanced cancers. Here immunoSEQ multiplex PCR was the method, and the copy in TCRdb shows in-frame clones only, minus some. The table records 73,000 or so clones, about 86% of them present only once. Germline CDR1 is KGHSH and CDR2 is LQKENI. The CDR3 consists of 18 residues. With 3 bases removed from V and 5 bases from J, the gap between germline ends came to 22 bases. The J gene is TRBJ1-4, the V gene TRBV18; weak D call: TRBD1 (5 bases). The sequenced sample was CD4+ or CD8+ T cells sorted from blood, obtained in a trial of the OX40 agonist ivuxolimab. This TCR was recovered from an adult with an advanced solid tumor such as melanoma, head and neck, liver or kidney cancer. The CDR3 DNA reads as TGTGCCAGCTCACCGACTCTCTTGGCTGCCCGGGGGAATGAAAAACTGTTTTTT. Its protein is CASSPTLLAARGNEKLFF.